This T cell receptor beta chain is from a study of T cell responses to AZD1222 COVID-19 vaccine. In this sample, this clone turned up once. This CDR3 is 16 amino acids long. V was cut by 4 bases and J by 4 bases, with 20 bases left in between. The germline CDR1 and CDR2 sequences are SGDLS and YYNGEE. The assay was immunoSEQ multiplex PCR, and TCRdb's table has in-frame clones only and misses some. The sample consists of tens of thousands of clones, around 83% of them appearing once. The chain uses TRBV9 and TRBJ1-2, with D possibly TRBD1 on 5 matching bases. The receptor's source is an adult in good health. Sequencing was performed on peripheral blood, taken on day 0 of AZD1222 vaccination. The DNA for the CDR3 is TGTGCCAGCAGCCTTCGAACATTTTCGGGGACCTATGGCTACACCTTC. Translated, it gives CASSLRTFSGTYGYTF.